These 23 T cell receptor beta chains originate from one sample sequenced in a study of blood T cell repertoires in COVID-19. Method: immunoSEQ multiplex PCR; TCRdb's copy keeps in-frame clones and lacks some. There are a few hundred thousand clones in the sample; 84% occur only once, and approximately 13% lies in the top ten. Sequenced sample: peripheral blood. Receptors originate from a human donor in a cohort sampled during active COVID-19.

This chain's CDR3 is CASSLAPVNTEAFF. CDR3 in DNA: TGTGCCAGCAGCTTAGCGCCAGTGAACACTGAAGCTTTCTTT. V gene TRBV7-6 combines with J gene TRBJ1-1; D call uncertain. V was pared by 0 bases and J by 0 bases, with 5 bases between. The germline gives CDR1 SGHVS, CDR2 FNYEAQ. This CDR3 has 14 residues.

This chain uses TRBV7-8 with TRBJ1-3; TRBD1 aligns across 7 bases. The V gene end was trimmed by 1 base and the J gene end by 0 bases; junction bases not matched to a gene: 3. CDR3 length equals 16 residues. Germline loops: CDR1 SGHVS, CDR2 FQNEAQ. CDR3: CASSLDRGPSGNTIYF. The CDR3 DNA follows: TGTGCCAGCAGCTTAGACAGGGGCCCCTCTGGAAACACCATATATTTT.

The chain carries TRBV3-1 (or the pseudogene TRBV3-2) and TRBJ1-1; D perhaps matches TRBD1 (6 bases). Germline V gives CDR1 LGHDT, CDR2 YNNKEL (reference sequence). The CDR3 has 18 residues. V was clipped by 0 bases and J by 1 base, with 18 bases between them. The CDR3 here is CASSQDPYFGDTNTEAFF. CDR3 bases: TGTGCCAGCAGCCAAGATCCGTATTTTGGGGACACGAACACTGAAGCTTTCTTT.

The chain employs TRBV19 and TRBJ1-1; D is ambiguous. Trimming took off 2 bases at V and 2 bases at J, with 15 bases between the two ends. This CDR3 has 16 amino acids. The germline V gene has CDR1 LNHDA and CDR2 SQIVND (reference sequence). For the CDR3, the DNA is TGTGCCAGTAGTATACCGGCCGCGGCAGCTAACACTGAAGCTTTCTTT. Its translation is CASSIPAAAANTEAFF.

This clone was detected once. This rearrangement joins TRBV4-2 to TRBJ2-5; TRBD1 might be the D (6 bases). The V gene lost 1 base and the J gene lost 5 bases, with 20 bases spanning the gap. In germline, CDR1 is LGHNA, CDR2 YNFKEQ. CDR3 length: 17 amino acids. The CDR3 sequence is CASSQGGVYRERETQYF. CDR3 DNA: TGTGCCAGCAGCCAAGGAGGTGTTTACAGGGAAAGGGAGACCCAGTACTTC.

The chain joins TRBV2 to TRBJ2-5; D is undetermined. Deletions cut 8 bases from V and 3 bases from J, with 13 bases between. Germline V CDR1 and CDR2: SNHLY, FYNNEI. CDR3 length: 13 amino acids. The CDR3 loop is CASPRKGEETQYF. The CDR3 DNA follows: TGTGCCAGCCCGCGTAAAGGAGAAGAGACCCAGTACTTC.

The rearrangement joins TRBV27 to TRBJ1-4, with a tentative D call TRBD1 (6 bases). The V gene lost 5 bases and the J gene lost 7 bases, with 17 bases spanning the gap. The V gene's germline CDR1 is MNHEY and CDR2 SMNVEV (reference sequence). This CDR3 is 15 amino acids long. The CDR3 DNA reads as TGTGCCAGCAGTAGGCTGGCCAGGGGTTCTGAAAAACTGTTTTTT. Translated: CASSRLARGSEKLFF.

In its sample, this clone was seen a few times. The J gene is TRBJ2-1, the V gene TRBV5-1; 10 positions agree with TRBD1. The CDR3 is 16 residues long. Per the germline V gene, CDR1 is SGHRS and CDR2 is YFSETQ. The J segment lost 7 bases and the V segment lost 4 bases, leaving 11 bases of the junction unmatched. The CDR3: CASSILGQGGGNEQFF. The CDR3 coding sequence is TGCGCCAGCAGCATCCTAGGACAGGGGGGAGGGAATGAGCAGTTCTTC.

The rearrangement uses TRBV5-1 and TRBJ2-3; 14 nucleotides line up with TRBD2. In germline, CDR1 is SGHRS, CDR2 YFSETQ. The CDR3 consists of 18 residues. V trimming: 2 bases; J trimming: 2 bases; junction bases outside the gene matches: 7. CDR3: CASSFLGLAGEFTDTQYF. Here the CDR3 DNA reads TGCGCCAGCAGCTTCTTGGGACTAGCGGGAGAGTTCACAGATACGCAGTATTTT.

The chain employs TRBV18 and TRBJ2-7, with 8 bases lining up with TRBD2. CDR1 is KGHSH and CDR2 is LQKENI in the germline V gene. The CDR3 contains 15 residues. J lost 3 bases, V lost 4 bases, and 8 bases had no gene match. In DNA form, the CDR3 reads TGTGCCAGCTCACACTTATTAGCGGGGTACTACGAGCAGTACTTC. It specifies CASSHLLAGYYEQYF.

This chain connects TRBV13 to TRBJ2-7; 7 bases are a match to TRBD2. The CDR3 is 17 amino acids. In germline, CDR1 is PRHDT, CDR2 FYEKMQ (reference sequence). V lost 1 base to trimming and J lost 2 bases; unmatched junction nucleotides: 11. The CDR3 DNA is TGTGCCAGCAGCTTAGCTGGGGCTAGCGGCCCAGCCTACGAGCAGTACTTC. It translates to CASSLAGASGPAYEQYF.

J is TRBJ2-3 and V is TRBV15; weak D call: TRBD2 (5 bases). The V gene lost 6 bases and the J gene lost 7 bases, with 20 bases spanning the gap. Per germline, CDR1 LNHNV and CDR2 YYDKDF (reference sequence). This CDR3 is built from 15 residues. CDR3 coding DNA: TGTGCCACCAGGGCGGGTTTGGACCTTGCCTATACGCAGTATTTT. It encodes CATRAGLDLAYTQYF. The whole variable domain, remainder taken from reference TRBV15 and TRBJ2-3, is DAMVIQNPRYQVTQFGKPVTLSCSQTLNHNVMYWYQQKSSQAPKLLFHYYDKDFNNEADTPDNFQSRRPNTSFCFLDIRSPGLGDTAMYLCATRAGLDLAYTQYFGPGTRLTVL.

CDR3 region: CASSLLRETYNEQFF. The DNA for the CDR3 is TGTGCCAGCAGTTTACTGCGGGAGACGTACAATGAGCAGTTCTTC. The chain has TRBV28 and TRBJ2-1, with 7 nucleotides matching TRBD2. After removal of 2 bases from V and 4 bases from J, the junction contained 5 bases not matched to a gene. The CDR3 has 15 residues. Germline values: CDR1 MDHEN, CDR2 SYDVKM.

The rearrangement joins TRBV7-2 to TRBJ1-1; 7 bases fit TRBD1. The CDR3 covers 15 residues. CDR1 SGHTA and CDR2 FQGNSA come from the germline V gene. The junction had 1 base not matched to a gene; V was cut back by 0 bases and J by 0 bases. The CDR3, as DNA: TGTGCCAGCAGCTTAGCCGGGACAGTGAACACTGAAGCTTTCTTT. Its translation: CASSLAGTVNTEAFF.

This clone occurred a few times. This rearrangement joins TRBV4-2 to TRBJ2-7, with no clear D. Germline V gives CDR1 LGHNA, CDR2 YNFKEQ. The CDR3 is 11 residues long. V was cut by 5 bases and J by 3 bases, with 5 bases left in between. The CDR3 sequence is CASSNNYEQYF. The CDR3 nucleotides read TGTGCCAGCAGCAACAACTACGAGCAGTACTTC.

This rearrangement joins TRBV3-1 (or the pseudogene TRBV3-2) to TRBJ2-5, with 11 bases fitting TRBD2. Trimming cost V 4 bases and J 3 bases; bases outside gene matches: 7. This CDR3 contains 16 residues. Germline V gives CDR1 LGHDT, CDR2 YNNKEL (reference sequence). The CDR3 DNA reads TGTGCCAGCAGCCGAGGGACGGGACTAGCGGAAGAGACCCAGTACTTC. It codes for CASSRGTGLAEETQYF.

This clone showed up just once. The chain carries TRBV9 and TRBJ2-7; D is unclear. There are 14 residues in the CDR3. Between the trimmed V and J ends, which lost 1 base and 0 bases, there was a span of 8 bases. Germline V CDR1 and CDR2: SGDLS, YYNGEE. Here the CDR3 DNA reads TGTGCCAGCAGCGTATCGTGGAGCTCCTACGAGCAGTACTTC. Protein: CASSVSWSSYEQYF.

This chain uses TRBV28 with TRBJ1-2; no firm D call. The CDR3 runs to 14 residues. V was shortened by 2 bases and J by 4 bases, with 11 bases between the two germline ends. The germline gives CDR1 MDHEN, CDR2 SYDVKM. CDR3 in amino acids: CASSLEGRIYGYTF. The CDR3 DNA is TGTGCCAGCAGTTTAGAAGGCAGGATCTATGGCTACACCTTC.

This clone occurred a few times. The chain carries TRBV7-9 and TRBJ2-1; 7 positions agree with TRBD2. Trimming at V came to 1 base and at J to 15 bases, leaving 6 bases not matched to a gene. The CDR3 is 12 residues long. CDR1 and CDR2 from the germline V gene are SEHNR and FQNEAQ (reference sequence). The CDR3 DNA is TGTGCCAGCAGCTTAGTGGCGGGAGAGGTGTTCTTC. Translation gives CASSLVAGEVFF. Drawing the rest from reference TRBV7-9 and TRBJ2-1, the complete variable domain is DTGVSQNPRHKITKRGQNVTFRCDPISEHNRLYWYRQTLGQGPEFLTYFQNEAQLEKSRLLSDRFSAERPKGSFSTLEIQRTEQGDSAMYLCASSLVAGEVFFGPGTRLTVL.

J is TRBJ2-1 and V is TRBV7-2; 9 bases align to TRBD2. Germline V gives CDR1 SGHTA, CDR2 FQGNSA. The CDR3 runs to 14 residues. With V trimmed by 5 bases and J by 9 bases, 8 bases remained unmatched. The chain's CDR3 is CASSPALAGREQFF. The CDR3 DNA reads as TGTGCCAGCAGCCCAGCCCTAGCGGGACGTGAGCAGTTCTTC. The full variable domain, completed using reference TRBV7-2 and TRBJ2-1, is GAGVSQSPSNKVTEKGKDVELRCDPISGHTALYWYRQSLGQGLEFLIYFQGNSAPDKSGLPSDRFSAERTGGSVSTLTIQRTQQEDSAVYLCASSPALAGREQFFGPGTRLTVL.

The V and J genes are TRBV28 and TRBJ2-1, with 12 bases that match TRBD2. The germline V gene encodes CDR1 MDHEN and CDR2 SYDVKM. Losses at the gene ends were 4 bases for V and 7 bases for J; bases not matched to a gene: 11. The CDR3 loop spans 17 amino acids. This CDR3 is CASSSSTSGRSGNEQFF. The CDR3 DNA is TGTGCCAGCAGTTCCTCGACTAGCGGGAGATCGGGTAATGAGCAGTTCTTC.

The CDR3: CASRAQGGPYEQYF. In DNA, the CDR3 is TGTGCCAGCAGGGCACAGGGGGGCCCCTACGAGCAGTACTTC. The chain joins TRBV6-5 to TRBJ2-7; TRBD1 matches 8 bases. V lost 6 bases to trimming and J lost 2 bases; unmatched junction nucleotides: 6. Germline CDR1 reads MNHEY; CDR2 reads SVGAGI. The CDR3 extends over 14 amino acids.

The chain joins TRBV10-3 to TRBJ2-3; tentative D call: TRBD2 (5 bases). The V and J ends lost 0 bases and 5 bases respectively, with 15 bases between them. The CDR3 runs 16 residues. CDR1 and CDR2 (germline): ENHRY, SYGVKD. The CDR3 here is CAISESLAGVRDTQYF. The DNA of the CDR3 is TGTGCCATCAGTGAGTCACTGGCGGGCGTACGAGATACGCAGTATTTT.